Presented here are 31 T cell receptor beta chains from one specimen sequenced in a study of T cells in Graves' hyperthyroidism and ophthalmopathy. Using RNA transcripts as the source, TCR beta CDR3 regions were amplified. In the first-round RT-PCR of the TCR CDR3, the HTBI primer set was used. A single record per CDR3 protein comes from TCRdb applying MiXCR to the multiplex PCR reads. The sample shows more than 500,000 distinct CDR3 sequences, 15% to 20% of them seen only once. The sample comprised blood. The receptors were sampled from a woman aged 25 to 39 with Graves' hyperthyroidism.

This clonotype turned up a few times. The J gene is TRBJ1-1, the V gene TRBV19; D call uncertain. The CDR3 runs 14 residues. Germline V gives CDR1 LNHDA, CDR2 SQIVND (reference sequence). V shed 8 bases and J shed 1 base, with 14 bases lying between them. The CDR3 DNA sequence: TGTGCCAGTCGGTTTGGTAATACGAACACTGAAGCTTTCTTT. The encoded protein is CASRFGNTNTEAFF.

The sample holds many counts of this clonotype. DNA of the CDR3: TGTGCCAGCAGTTTACCCCGCGGGGCCGACAAAACTAGCACAGATACGCAGTATTTT. Protein product: CASSLPRGADKTSTDTQYF. This chain uses TRBV28 with TRBJ2-3; D may be TRBD2 (6 bases). The CDR3 runs to 19 residues. V shed 2 bases and J shed 0 bases, with 21 bases lying between them. In germline, CDR1 is MDHEN, CDR2 SYDVKM.

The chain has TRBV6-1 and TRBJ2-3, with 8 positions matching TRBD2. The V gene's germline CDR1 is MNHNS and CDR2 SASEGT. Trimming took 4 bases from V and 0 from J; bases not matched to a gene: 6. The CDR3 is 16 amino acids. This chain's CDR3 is CASSVVVAGSTDTQYF. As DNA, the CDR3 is TGTGCCAGCAGTGTGGTGGTAGCGGGGAGCACAGATACGCAGTATTTT.

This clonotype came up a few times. The CDR3 DNA reads as TGTGCCAACCCCGATTGTGGGCTGGCCTCCAATTCACCCCTCCACTTT. It is translated as CANPDCGLASNSPLHF. The chain carries TRBV28 and TRBJ1-6; D is unclear. Trimming left V 10 bases short and J 7 bases short, with 23 bases between. The length of the CDR3 is 16 residues. Looked up from germline, CDR1 is MDHEN and CDR2 is SYDVKM.

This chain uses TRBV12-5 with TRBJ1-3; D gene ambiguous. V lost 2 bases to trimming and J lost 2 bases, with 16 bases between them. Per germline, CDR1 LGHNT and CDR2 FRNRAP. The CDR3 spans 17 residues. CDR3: CASGLSIGSRPGNTIYF. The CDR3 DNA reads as TGTGCTAGTGGTTTGAGTATAGGATCCCGTCCTGGAAACACCATATATTTT.

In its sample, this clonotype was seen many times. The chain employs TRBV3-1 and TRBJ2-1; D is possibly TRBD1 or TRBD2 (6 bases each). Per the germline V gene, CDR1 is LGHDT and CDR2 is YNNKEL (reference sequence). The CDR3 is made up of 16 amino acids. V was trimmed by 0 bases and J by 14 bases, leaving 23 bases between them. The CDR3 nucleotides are TGTGCCAGCAGCCAAGAGGAGGGGGGCCTCGTACTAGAAGAGTTCTTC. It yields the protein CASSQEEGGLVLEEFF.

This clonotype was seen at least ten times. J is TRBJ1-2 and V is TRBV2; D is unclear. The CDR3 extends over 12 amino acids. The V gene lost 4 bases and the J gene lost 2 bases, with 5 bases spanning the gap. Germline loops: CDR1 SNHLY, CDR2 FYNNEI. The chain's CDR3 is CASSVGNYGYTF. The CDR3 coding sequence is TGTGCCAGCAGTGTCGGCAACTATGGCTACACCTTC. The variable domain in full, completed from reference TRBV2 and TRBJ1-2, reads EPEVTQTPSHQVTQMGQEVILRCVPISNHLYFYWYRQILGQKVEFLVSFYNNEISEKSEIFDDQFSVERPDGSNFTLKIRSTKLEDSAMYFCASSVGNYGYTFGSGTRLTVV.

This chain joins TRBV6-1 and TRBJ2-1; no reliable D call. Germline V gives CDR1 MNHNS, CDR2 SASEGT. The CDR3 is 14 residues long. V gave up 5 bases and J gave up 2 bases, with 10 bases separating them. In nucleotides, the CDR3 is TGTGCCAGCAGTCCACATCAAACCTACAATGAGCAGTTCTTC. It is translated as CASSPHQTYNEQFF.

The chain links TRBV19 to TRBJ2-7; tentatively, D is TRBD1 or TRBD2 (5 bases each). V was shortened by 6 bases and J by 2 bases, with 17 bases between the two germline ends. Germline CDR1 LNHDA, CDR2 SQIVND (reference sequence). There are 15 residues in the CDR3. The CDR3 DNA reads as TGTGCCAGTAGCATCGCAGGGATGGGGGCCTACGAGCAGTACTTC. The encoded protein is CASSIAGMGAYEQYF. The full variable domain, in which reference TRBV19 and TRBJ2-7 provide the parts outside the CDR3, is DGGITQSPKYLFRKEGQNVTLSCEQNLNHDAMYWYRQDPGQGLRLIYYSQIVNDFQKGDIAEGYSVSREKKESFPLTVTSAQKNPTAFYLCASSIAGMGAYEQYFGPGTRLTVT.

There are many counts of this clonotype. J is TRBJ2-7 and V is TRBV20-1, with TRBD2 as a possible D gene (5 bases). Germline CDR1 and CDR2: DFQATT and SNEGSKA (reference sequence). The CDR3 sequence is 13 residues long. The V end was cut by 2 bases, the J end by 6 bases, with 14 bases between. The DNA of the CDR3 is TGCAGTGCTAGACGAAGCGGACGCGTCGAGCAGTACTTC. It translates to CSARRSGRVEQYF.

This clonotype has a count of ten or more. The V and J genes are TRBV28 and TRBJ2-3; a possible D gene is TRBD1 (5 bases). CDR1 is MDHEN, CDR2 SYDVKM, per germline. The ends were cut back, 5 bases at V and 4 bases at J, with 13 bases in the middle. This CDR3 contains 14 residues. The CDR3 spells CASSEPLGADTQYF. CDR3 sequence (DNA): TGTGCCAGCAGTGAGCCGCTAGGGGCAGATACGCAGTATTTT.

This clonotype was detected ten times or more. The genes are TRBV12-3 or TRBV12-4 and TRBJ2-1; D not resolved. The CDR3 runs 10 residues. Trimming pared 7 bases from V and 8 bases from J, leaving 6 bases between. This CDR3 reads CASKPDEQFF. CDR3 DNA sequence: TGTGCCAGCAAGCCGGATGAGCAGTTCTTC.

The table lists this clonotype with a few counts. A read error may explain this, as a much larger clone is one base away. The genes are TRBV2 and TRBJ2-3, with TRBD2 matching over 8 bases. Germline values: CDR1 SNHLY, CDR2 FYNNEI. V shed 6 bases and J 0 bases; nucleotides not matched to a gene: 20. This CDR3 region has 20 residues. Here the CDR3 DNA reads TGTGCCAGCAGCACCCCGAAAAGATTCACTAGCGGACGAAGCACAGATACGCAGTATTTT. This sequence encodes CASSTPKRFTSGRSTDTQYF.

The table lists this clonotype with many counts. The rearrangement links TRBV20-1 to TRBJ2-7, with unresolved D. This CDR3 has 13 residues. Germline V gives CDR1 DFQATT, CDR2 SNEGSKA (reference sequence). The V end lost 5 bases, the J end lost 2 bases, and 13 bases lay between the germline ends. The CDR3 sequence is CSAPHITTYEQYF. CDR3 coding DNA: TGCAGTGCTCCGCATATCACTACCTACGAGCAGTACTTC.

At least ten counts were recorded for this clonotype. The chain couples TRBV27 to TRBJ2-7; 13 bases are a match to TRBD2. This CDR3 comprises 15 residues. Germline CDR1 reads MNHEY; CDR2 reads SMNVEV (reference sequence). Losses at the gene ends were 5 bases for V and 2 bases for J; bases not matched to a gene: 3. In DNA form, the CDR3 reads TGTGCCAGCAGTAAGGGACTAGCGGGACCCTACGAGCAGTACTTC. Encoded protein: CASSKGLAGPYEQYF.

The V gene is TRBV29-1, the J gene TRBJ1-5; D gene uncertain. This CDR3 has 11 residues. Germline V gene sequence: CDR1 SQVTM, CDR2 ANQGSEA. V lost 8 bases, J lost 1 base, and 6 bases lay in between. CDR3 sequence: CSPCSNQPQHF. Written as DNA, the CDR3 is TGCAGCCCTTGCAGCAATCAGCCCCAGCATTTT. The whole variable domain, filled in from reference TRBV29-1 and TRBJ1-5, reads SAVISQKPSRDICQRGTSLTIQCQVDSQVTMMFWYRQQPGQSLTLIATANQGSEATYESGFVIDKFPISRPNLTFSTLTVSNMSPEDSSIYLCSPCSNQPQHFGDGTRLSIL.

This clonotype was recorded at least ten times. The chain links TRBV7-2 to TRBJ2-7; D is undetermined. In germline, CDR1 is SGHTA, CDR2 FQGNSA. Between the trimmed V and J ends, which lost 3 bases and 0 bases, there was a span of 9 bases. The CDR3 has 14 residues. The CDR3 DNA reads TGTGCCAGCAGCTTGGTGGGAAGCTCCTACGAGCAGTACTTC. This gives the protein CASSLVGSSYEQYF. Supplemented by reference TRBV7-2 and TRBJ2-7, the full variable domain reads GAGVSQSPSNKVTEKGKDVELRCDPISGHTALYWYRQSLGQGLEFLIYFQGNSAPDKSGLPSDRFSAERTGGSVSTLTIQRTQQEDSAVYLCASSLVGSSYEQYFGPGTRLTVT.

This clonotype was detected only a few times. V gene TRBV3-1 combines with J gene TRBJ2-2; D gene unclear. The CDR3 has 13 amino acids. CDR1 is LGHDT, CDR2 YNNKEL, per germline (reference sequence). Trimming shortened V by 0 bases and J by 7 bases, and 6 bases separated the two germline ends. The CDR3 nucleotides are TGTGCCAGCAGCCAAGATATGGGCGGGGAGCTGTTTTTT. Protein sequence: CASSQDMGGELFF. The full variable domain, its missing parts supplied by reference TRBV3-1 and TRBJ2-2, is DTAVSQTPKYLVTQMGNDKSIKCEQNLGHDTMYWYKQDSKKFLKIMFSYNNKELIINETVPNRFSPKSPDKAHLNLHINSLELGDSAVYFCASSQDMGGELFFGEGSRLTVL.

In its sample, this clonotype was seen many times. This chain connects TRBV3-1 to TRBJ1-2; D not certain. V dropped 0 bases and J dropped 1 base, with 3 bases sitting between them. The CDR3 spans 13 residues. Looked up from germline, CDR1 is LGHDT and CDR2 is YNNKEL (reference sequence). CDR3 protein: CASSQEGNYGYTF. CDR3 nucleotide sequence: TGTGCCAGCAGCCAAGAGGGTAACTATGGCTACACCTTC.

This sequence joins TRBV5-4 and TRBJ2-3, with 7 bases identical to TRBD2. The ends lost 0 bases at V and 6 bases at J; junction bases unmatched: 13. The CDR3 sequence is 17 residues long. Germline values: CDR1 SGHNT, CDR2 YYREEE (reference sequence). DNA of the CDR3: TGTGCCAGCAGCTTGGGTTCCCTTGGACTAGTTGGGGATACGCAGTATTTT. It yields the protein CASSLGSLGLVGDTQYF.

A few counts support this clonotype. The CDR3 bases are TGCAGTGCTAGAGAGGGACTAGCGGATACGCAGTATTTT. It is translated as CSAREGLADTQYF. This chain joins TRBV20-1 and TRBJ2-3; 10 positions match TRBD2. This CDR3 spans 13 amino acids. J gave up 6 bases and V 0 bases, and 0 bases lay outside the gene matches. Germline values: CDR1 DFQATT, CDR2 SNEGSKA (reference sequence).

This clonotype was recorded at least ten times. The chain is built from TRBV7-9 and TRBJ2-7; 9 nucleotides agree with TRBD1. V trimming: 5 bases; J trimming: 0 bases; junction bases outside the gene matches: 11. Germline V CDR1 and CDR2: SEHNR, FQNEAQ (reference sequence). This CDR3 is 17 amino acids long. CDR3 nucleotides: TGTGCCAGCAGCACTGGGACAGGGTTTCCGAGCTCCTACGAGCAGTACTTC. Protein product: CASSTGTGFPSSYEQYF.

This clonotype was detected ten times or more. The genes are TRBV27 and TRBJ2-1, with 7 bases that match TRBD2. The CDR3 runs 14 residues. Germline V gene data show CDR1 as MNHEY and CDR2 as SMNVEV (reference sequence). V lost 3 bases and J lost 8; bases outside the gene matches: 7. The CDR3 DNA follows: TGTGCCAGCAGTTTCGGGGGGAGTAAGGATGAGCAGTTCTTC. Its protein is CASSFGGSKDEQFF.

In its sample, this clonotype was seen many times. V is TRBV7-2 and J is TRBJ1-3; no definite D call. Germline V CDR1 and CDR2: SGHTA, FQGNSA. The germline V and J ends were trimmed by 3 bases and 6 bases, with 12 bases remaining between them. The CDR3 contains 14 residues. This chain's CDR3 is CASSFIATENTIYF. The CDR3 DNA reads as TGTGCCAGCAGCTTTATTGCGACTGAAAACACCATATATTTT.

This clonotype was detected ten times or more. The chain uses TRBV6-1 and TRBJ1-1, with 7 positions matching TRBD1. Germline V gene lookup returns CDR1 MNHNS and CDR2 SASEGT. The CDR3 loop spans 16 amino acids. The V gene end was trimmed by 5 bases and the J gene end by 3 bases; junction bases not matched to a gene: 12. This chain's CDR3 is CASSSRGPRWDTEAFF. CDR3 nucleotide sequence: TGTGCCAGCAGTTCTAGGGGGCCGAGGTGGGACACTGAAGCTTTCTTT.

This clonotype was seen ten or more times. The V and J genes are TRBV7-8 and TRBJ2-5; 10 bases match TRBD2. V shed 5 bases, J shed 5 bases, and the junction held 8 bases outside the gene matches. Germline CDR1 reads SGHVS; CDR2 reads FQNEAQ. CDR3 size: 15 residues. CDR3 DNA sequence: TGTGCCAGCAGCACTAGCGGGATGGGTCGGGAGACCCAGTACTTC. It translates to CASSTSGMGRETQYF.

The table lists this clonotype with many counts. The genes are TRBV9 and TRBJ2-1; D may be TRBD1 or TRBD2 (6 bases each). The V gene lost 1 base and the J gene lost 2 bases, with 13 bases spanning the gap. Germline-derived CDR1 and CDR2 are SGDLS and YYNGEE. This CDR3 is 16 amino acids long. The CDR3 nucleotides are TGTGCCAGCAGCGTAACACAGGGCGGGACCTACAATGAGCAGTTCTTC. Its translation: CASSVTQGGTYNEQFF.

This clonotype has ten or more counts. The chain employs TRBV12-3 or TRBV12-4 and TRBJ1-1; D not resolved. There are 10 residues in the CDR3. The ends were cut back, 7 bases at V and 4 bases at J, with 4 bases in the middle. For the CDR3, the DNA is TGTGCCAGCATGGGCACTGAAGCTTTCTTT. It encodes CASMGTEAFF.

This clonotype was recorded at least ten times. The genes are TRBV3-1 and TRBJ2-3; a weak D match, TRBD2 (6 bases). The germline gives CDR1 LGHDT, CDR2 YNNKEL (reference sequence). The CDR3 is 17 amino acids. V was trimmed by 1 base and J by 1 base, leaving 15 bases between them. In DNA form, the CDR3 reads TGTGCCAGCAGCCAAGTACCATGGGGGGATCGCACAGATACGCAGTATTTT. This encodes CASSQVPWGDRTDTQYF.

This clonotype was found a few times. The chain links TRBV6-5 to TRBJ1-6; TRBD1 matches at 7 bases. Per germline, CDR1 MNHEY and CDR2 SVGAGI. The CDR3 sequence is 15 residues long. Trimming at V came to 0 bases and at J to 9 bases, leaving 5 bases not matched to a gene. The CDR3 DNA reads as TGTGCCAGCAGTTACTCCGGGACAGTTAGTTCACCCCTCCACTTT. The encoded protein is CASSYSGTVSSPLHF.

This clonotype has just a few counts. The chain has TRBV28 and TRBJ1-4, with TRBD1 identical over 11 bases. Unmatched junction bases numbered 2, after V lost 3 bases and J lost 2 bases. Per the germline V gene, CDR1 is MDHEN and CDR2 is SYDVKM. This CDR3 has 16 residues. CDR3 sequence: CASSFGQGATNEKLFF. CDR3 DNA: TGTGCCAGCAGTTTCGGACAGGGGGCCACTAATGAAAAACTGTTTTTT.